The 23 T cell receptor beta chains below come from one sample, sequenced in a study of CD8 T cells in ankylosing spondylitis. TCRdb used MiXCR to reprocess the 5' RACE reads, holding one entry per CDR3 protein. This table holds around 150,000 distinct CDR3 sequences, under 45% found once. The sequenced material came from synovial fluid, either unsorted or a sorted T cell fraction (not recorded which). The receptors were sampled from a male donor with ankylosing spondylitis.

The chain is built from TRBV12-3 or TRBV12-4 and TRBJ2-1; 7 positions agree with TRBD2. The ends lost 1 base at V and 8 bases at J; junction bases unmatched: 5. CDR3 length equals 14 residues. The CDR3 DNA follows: TGTGCCAGCAGTTTAGATTTAACTAGCGATGAGCAGTTCTTC. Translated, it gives CASSLDLTSDEQFF.

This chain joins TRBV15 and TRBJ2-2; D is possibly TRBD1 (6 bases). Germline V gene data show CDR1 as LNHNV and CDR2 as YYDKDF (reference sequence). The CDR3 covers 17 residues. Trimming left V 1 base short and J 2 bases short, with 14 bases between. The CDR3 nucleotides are TGTGCCACCAGCAGAGGGGTGACAGGACCAAACACCGGGGAGCTGTTTTTT. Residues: CATSRGVTGPNTGELFF.

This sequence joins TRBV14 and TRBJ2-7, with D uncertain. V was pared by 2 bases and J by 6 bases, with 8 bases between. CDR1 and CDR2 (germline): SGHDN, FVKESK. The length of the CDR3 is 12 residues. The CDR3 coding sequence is TGTGCCAGCAGCCAAACTCCTAGCGAGCAGTACTTC. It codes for CASSQTPSEQYF. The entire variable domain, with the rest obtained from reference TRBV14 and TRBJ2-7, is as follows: EAGVTQFPSHSVIEKGQTVTLRCDPISGHDNLYWYRRVMGKEIKFLLHFVKESKQDESGMPNNRFLAERTGGTYSTLKVQPAELEDSGVYFCASSQTPSEQYFGPGTRLTVT.

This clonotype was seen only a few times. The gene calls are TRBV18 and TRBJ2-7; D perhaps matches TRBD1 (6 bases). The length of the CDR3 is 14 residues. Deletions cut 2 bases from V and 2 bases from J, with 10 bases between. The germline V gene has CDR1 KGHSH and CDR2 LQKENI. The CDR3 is CASSPSGQTYEQYF. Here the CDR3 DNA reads TGTGCCAGCTCACCATCCGGACAGACCTACGAGCAGTACTTC.

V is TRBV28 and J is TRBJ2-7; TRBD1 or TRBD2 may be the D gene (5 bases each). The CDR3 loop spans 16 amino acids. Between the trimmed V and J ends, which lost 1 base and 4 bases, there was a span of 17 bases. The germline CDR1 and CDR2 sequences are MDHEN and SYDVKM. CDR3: CASSLYPGPPDYEQYF. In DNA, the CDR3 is TGTGCCAGCAGTTTATACCCGGGACCCCCGGATTACGAGCAGTACTTC.

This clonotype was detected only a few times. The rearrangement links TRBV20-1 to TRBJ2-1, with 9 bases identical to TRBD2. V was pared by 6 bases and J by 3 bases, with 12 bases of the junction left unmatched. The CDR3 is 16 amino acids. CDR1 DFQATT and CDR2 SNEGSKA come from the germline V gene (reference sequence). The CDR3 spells CSAPGVQRGVYNEQFF. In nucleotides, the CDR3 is TGCAGTGCCCCTGGGGTCCAGCGGGGGGTCTACAATGAGCAGTTCTTC.

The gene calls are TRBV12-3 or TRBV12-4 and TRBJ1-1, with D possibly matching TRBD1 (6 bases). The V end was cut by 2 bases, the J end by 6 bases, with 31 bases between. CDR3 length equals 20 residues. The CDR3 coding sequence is TGTGCCAGCAGTTTATATAGGGATAGGACAGACTATTCGGGGGGCCCTGAAGCTTTCTTT. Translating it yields CASSLYRDRTDYSGGPEAFF.

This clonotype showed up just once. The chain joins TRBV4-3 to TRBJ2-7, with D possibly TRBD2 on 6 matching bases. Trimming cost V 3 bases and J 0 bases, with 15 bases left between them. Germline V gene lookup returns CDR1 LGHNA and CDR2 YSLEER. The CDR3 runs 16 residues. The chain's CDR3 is CASSQHPLAVSYEQYF. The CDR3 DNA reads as TGCGCCAGCAGCCAGCACCCCTTAGCGGTCTCCTACGAGCAGTACTTC.

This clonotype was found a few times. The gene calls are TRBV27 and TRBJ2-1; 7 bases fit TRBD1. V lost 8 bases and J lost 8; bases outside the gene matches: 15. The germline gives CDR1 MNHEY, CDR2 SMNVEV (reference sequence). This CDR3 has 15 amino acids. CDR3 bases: TGTGCCAGCGCGAAAGGGTGGGACAGTCGGTATGAGCAGTTCTTC. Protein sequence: CASAKGWDSRYEQFF.

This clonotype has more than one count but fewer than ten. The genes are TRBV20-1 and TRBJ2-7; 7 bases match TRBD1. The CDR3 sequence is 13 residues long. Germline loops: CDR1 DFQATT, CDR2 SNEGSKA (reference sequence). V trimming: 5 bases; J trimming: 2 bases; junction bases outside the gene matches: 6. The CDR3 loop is CSAAGTAAYEQYF. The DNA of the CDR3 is TGCAGTGCTGCAGGGACAGCCGCCTACGAGCAGTACTTC.

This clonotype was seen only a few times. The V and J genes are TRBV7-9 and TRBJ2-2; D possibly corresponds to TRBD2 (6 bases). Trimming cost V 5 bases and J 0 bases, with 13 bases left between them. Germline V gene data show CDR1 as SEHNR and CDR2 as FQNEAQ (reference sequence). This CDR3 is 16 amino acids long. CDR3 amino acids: CASSTFGRSNTGELFF. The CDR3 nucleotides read TGTGCCAGCAGCACCTTCGGGAGATCGAACACCGGGGAGCTGTTTTTT.

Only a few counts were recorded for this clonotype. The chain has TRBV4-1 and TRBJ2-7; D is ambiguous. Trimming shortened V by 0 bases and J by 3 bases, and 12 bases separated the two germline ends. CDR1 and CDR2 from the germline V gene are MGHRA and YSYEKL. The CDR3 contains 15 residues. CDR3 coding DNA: TGCGCCAGCAGCCAAGATCATACTGCGTTCTACGAGCAGTACTTC. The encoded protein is CASSQDHTAFYEQYF.

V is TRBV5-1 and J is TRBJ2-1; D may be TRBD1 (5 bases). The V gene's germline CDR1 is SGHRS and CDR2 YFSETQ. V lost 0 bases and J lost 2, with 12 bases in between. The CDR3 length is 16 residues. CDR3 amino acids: CASSLARVRPYNEQFF. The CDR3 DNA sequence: TGCGCCAGCAGCTTGGCCAGGGTCCGCCCCTACAATGAGCAGTTCTTC.

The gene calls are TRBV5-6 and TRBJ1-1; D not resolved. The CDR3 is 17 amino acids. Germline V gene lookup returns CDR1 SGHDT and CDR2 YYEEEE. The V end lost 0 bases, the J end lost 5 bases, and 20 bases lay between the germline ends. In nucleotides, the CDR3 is TGTGCCAGCAGCTTGGTGGGTCGAGCACCCGAGAGGACTGAAGCTTTCTTT. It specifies CASSLVGRAPERTEAFF.

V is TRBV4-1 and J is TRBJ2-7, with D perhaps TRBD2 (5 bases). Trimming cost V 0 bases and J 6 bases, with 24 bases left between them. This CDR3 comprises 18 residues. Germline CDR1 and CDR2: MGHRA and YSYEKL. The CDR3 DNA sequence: TGCGCCAGCAGCCAAGATTGGGGTTTAACGGGAAGATTTCCCGAGCAGTACTTC. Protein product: CASSQDWGLTGRFPEQYF.

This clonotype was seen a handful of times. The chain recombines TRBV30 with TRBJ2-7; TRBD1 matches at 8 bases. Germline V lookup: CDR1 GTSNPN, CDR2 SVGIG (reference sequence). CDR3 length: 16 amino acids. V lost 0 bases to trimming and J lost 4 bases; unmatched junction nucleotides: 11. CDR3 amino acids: CAWSVPTRQGSYEQYF. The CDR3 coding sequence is TGTGCCTGGAGTGTCCCAACCCGACAGGGGTCGTACGAGCAGTACTTC.

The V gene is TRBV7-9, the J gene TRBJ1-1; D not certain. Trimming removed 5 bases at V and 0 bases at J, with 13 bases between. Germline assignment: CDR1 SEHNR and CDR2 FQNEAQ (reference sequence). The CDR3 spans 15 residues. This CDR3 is CASSRLGGLNTEAFF. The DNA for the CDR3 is TGTGCCAGCAGCCGGCTGGGAGGGCTGAACACTGAAGCTTTCTTT.

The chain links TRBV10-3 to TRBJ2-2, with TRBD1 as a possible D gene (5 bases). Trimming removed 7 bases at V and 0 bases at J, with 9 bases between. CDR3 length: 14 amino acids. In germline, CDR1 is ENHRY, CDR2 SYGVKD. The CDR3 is CAITTDTNTGELFF. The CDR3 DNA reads TGTGCCATCACCACGGACACGAACACCGGGGAGCTGTTTTTT.

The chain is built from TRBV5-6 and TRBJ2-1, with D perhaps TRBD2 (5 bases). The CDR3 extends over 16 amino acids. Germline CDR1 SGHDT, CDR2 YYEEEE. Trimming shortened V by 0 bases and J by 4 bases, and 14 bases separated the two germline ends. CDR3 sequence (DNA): TGTGCCAGCAGCTTGGGGTCCCTAGCTGGGTACAATGAGCAGTTCTTC. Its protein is CASSLGSLAGYNEQFF.

CDR3: CASSPVDLNTGELFF. DNA of the CDR3: TGTGCCAGCAGCCCGGTGGACCTGAACACCGGGGAGCTGTTTTTT. The chain combines TRBV7-9 with TRBJ2-2; D gene ambiguous. The germline V gene encodes CDR1 SEHNR and CDR2 FQNEAQ (reference sequence). V was trimmed by 5 bases and J by 1 base, leaving 11 bases between them. The CDR3 is 15 residues long.

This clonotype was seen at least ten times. CDR3 DNA sequence: TGTGCCAGCAGTCCCCGTATTAGGGAAACAGATACGCAGTATTTT. It yields the protein CASSPRIRETDTQYF. V is TRBV28 and J is TRBJ2-3; the D is unclear. Deletions cut 5 bases from V and 3 bases from J, with 15 bases between. There are 15 residues in the CDR3. Germline V gene lookup returns CDR1 MDHEN and CDR2 SYDVKM.

The CDR3 protein is CASSFSVAYEQYF. In nucleotides, the CDR3 is TGTGCCAGCAGTTTTAGCGTTGCCTACGAGCAGTACTTC. The chain is built from TRBV12-3 or TRBV12-4 and TRBJ2-7; possibly TRBD2 for D (5 bases). Trimming took off 3 bases at V and 2 bases at J, with 8 bases between the two ends. CDR3 size: 13 residues.

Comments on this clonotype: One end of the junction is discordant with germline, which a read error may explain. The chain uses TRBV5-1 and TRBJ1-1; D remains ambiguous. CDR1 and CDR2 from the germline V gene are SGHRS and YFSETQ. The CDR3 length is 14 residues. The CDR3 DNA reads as TGCGCCAGCACTAAATGGCCGGTGAACACTGAAGCCTTCTTT. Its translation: CASTKWPVNTEAFF.